This TCR beta chain derives from a study of blood T cell repertoires in COVID-19. The overall study: Sites across the United States, Italy and Spain contributed samples from acute and convalescent COVID-19. PBMCs, B-cell-depleted T cells, or T cells provided the cDNA or gDNA that made up the material.

This clone was seen a single time. As handled by the study authors: Estimation of nucleated cell counts relied on the amplification of reference gene primers. Sequenced by immunoSEQ multiplex PCR; TCRdb stores in-frame clones only, minus some. Clone size and V and J calls were adopted from that table, with D and trimming inferred from the DNA. The sample carries 52,000 or so clones, 90% recorded once. This CDR3 is 15 amino acids long. Trimming at V came to 6 bases and at J to 4 bases, leaving 11 bases not matched to a gene. CDR1 and CDR2 (germline): KGHSH, LQKENI. The sequencing input was peripheral blood. This chain uses TRBV18 with TRBJ2-7; 8 positions match TRBD1. The clonotype was recovered from a human donor in a cohort sampled during active COVID-19. CDR3 in amino acids: CASSQDREWGYEQYF. The CDR3 DNA follows: TGTGCCAGCTCGCAGGACAGGGAGTGGGGGTACGAGCAGTACTTC.